A single sample gave rise to the 8 T cell receptor beta chains below, sequenced in a study of blood T cells in healthy people across ages. The use of a sample-barcoded 5' primer and a J-beta primer mix characterized a second PCR of roughly 6 to 11 cycles. One entry per CDR3 protein, called by TCRdb with MiXCR from the 5' RACE reads. The sample carries around 800,000 distinct CDR3 sequences, about 48% recorded once. The sample comprised blood. These receptors were obtained from a man aged 80 or over in good health.

This rearrangement joins TRBV7-2 to TRBJ2-4; no clear D gene. V was cut by 5 bases and J by 8 bases, with 13 bases left in between. CDR1 is SGHTA, CDR2 FQGNSA, per germline. CDR3 length: 13 residues. CDR3 sequence reads: CASSRAHKDIQYF. The CDR3 region has the DNA TGTGCCAGCAGCAGGGCTCACAAGGACATTCAGTACTTC.

V is TRBV20-1 and J is TRBJ1-6; possible D gene TRBD1, 6 bases. Germline-derived CDR1 and CDR2 are DFQATT and SNEGSKA (reference sequence). CDR3 length: 14 amino acids. V dropped 0 bases and J dropped 10 bases, with 13 bases sitting between them. CDR3 in amino acids: CSAREGALGSPLHF. CDR3 DNA: TGCAGTGCTAGAGAGGGGGCCCTTGGGTCACCCCTCCACTTT.

In this sample, this clonotype turned up a few times. CDR3 in DNA: TGTGCCAGCAGTGAGGAAGGACGGACTTTCTATGGCTACACCTTC. Its protein is CASSEEGRTFYGYTF. The chain employs TRBV25-1 and TRBJ1-2; D remains unclear. CDR3 size: 15 residues. The V and J ends lost 3 bases and 4 bases respectively, with 15 bases between them. The V gene's germline CDR1 is MGHDK and CDR2 SYGVNS.

CDR3 DNA sequence: TGCAGTGCTAGAGATCGGGTTAGCGGGAGGTTAGGGGAGCAGTACTTC. Residues: CSARDRVSGRLGEQYF. The chain is built from TRBV20-1 and TRBJ2-5, with 10 nucleotides matching TRBD2. The CDR3 has 16 residues. V trimming: 0 bases; J trimming: 11 bases; junction bases outside the gene matches: 15. Germline V gives CDR1 DFQATT, CDR2 SNEGSKA (reference sequence).

CDR3 sequence reads: CASSLVQGIGEQFF. DNA for the CDR3: TGTGCCAGCAGTTTAGTACAGGGTATTGGTGAGCAGTTCTTC. This chain joins TRBV12-3 or TRBV12-4 and TRBJ2-1, with D possibly matching TRBD1 (6 bases). V lost 1 base, J lost 9 bases, and 13 bases lay in between. The CDR3 length is 14 residues.

This clonotype was recorded a few times. The junction and the germline gene differ at one end; a read error may be behind it. The chain recombines TRBV7-9 with TRBJ1-2, with D maybe TRBD1 (5 bases). The germline gives CDR1 SEHNR, CDR2 FQNEAQ (reference sequence). The CDR3 sequence is 14 residues long. The CDR3 region is CASSLAGPNYGYTF. CDR3 bases: TGTGCCAGCAGTTTAGCGGGGCCAAACTATGGCTACACCTTC.

This clonotype was found once. The chain couples TRBV5-1 to TRBJ1-6; 9 bases agree with TRBD1. The germline gives CDR1 SGHRS, CDR2 YFSETQ. V lost 4 bases to trimming and J lost 7 bases; unmatched junction nucleotides: 6. The CDR3 length is 15 residues. CDR3 sequence: CASSHRDRENSPLHF. As DNA, the CDR3 is TGCGCCAGCAGCCACCGGGACAGGGAGAATTCACCCCTCCACTTT.

This sequence joins TRBV11-3 and TRBJ2-5; 11 bases align to TRBD2. Trimming removed 3 bases from V and 5 bases from J; junction bases left unmatched: 11. CDR3 length: 17 amino acids. Germline V gene sequence: CDR1 SGHNT, CDR2 YENEEA. CDR3 region: CASSFSLAGGSRETQYF. Written as DNA, the CDR3 is TGTGCCAGCAGCTTTTCCTTAGCGGGAGGGTCCAGGGAGACCCAGTACTTC. The full variable domain, with the rest looked up from reference TRBV11-3 and TRBJ2-5, is EAGVVQSPRYKIIEKKQPVAFWCNPISGHNTLYWYLQNLGQGPELLIRYENEEAVDDSQLPKDRFSAERLKGVDSTLKIQPAELGDSAVYLCASSFSLAGGSRETQYFGPGTRLLVL.